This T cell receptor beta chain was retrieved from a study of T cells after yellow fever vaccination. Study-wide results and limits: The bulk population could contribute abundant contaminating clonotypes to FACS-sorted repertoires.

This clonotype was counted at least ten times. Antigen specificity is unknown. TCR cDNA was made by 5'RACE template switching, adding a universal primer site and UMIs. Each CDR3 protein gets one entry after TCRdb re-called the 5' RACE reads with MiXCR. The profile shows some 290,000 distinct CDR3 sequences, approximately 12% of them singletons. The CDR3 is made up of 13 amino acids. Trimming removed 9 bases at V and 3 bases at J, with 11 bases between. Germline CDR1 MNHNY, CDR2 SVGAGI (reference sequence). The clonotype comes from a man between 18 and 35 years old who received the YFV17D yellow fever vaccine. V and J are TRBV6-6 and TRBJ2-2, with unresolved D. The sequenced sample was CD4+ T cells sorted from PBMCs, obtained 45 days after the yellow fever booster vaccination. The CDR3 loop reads CASIGPYTGELFF. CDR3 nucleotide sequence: TGTGCCAGTATCGGGCCCTACACCGGGGAGCTGTTTTTT.